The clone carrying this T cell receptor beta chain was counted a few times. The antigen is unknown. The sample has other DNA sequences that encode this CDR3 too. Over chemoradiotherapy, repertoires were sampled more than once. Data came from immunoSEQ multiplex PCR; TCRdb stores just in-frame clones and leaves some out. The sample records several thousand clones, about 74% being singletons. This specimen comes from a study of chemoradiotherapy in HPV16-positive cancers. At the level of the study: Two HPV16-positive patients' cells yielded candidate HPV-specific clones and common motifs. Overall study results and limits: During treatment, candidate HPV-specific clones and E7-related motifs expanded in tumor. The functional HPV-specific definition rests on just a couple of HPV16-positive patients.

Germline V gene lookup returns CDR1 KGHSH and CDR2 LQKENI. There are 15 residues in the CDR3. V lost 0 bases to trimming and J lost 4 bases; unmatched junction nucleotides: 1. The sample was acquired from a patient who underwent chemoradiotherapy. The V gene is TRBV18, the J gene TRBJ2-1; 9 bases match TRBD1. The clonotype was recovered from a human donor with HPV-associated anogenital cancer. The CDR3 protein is CASSPPGQGYNEQFF. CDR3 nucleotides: TGTGCCAGCTCACCACCGGGACAGGGATACAATGAGCAGTTCTTC.